A single sample gave rise to the 24 T cell receptor beta chains below, sequenced in a study of neurological immune-mediated disorders. Each CDR3 protein gets one entry after TCRdb re-called the 5' RACE reads with MiXCR. The repertoire includes under 85,000 distinct CDR3 sequences, about a tenth of them detected once, and about 1.8% sits in the top ten. The sample comprised PBMCs. Every receptor here comes from a man in his forties or fifties in good health.

The chain recombines TRBV11-2 with TRBJ2-7; 9 nucleotides line up with TRBD1. CDR3 size: 13 residues. Germline CDR1 is SGHAT and CDR2 is FQNNGV. V lost 3 bases, J lost 5 bases, and 2 bases stayed unmatched. In DNA form, the CDR3 reads TGTGCCAGCAGCTTTGACAGGGGGAACGAGCAGTACTTC. This sequence encodes CASSFDRGNEQYF. The complete variable domain, with remaining parts taken from reference TRBV11-2 and TRBJ2-7, reads EAGVAQSPRYKIIEKRQSVAFWCNPISGHATLYWYQQILGQGPKLLIQFQNNGVVDDSQLPKDRFSAERLKGVDSTLKIQPAKLEDSAVYLCASSFDRGNEQYFGPGTRLTVT.

This clonotype was counted between two and nine times. V gene TRBV2 combines with J gene TRBJ2-3; D unresolved. CDR1 and CDR2 (germline): SNHLY, FYNNEI. The CDR3 sequence is 13 residues long. V lost 6 bases and J lost 4, with 11 bases in between. The CDR3 bases are TGTGCCAGCAGACAGTTGGCGGCAGATACGCAGTATTTT. It yields the protein CASRQLAADTQYF. Supplemented by reference TRBV2 and TRBJ2-3, the full variable domain reads EPEVTQTPSHQVTQMGQEVILRCVPISNHLYFYWYRQILGQKVEFLVSFYNNEISEKSEIFDDQFSVERPDGSNFTLKIRSTKLEDSAMYFCASRQLAADTQYFGPGTRLTVL.

This clonotype was detected many times. The chain combines TRBV5-1 with TRBJ2-7; D not certain. The CDR3 consists of 12 residues. Germline-derived CDR1 and CDR2 are SGHRS and YFSETQ. With 1 base removed from V and 6 bases from J, the gap between germline ends came to 8 bases. The CDR3 nucleotides read TGCGCCAGCAGCTTGAACAGACTCGAGCAGTACTTC. This encodes CASSLNRLEQYF.

This clonotype appeared many times. The chain uses TRBV6-5 and TRBJ2-2; D is unresolved. Germline V CDR1 and CDR2: MNHEY, SVGAGI. Trimming shortened V by 4 bases and J by 0 bases, and 12 bases separated the two germline ends. The CDR3 runs to 16 residues. The DNA for the CDR3 is TGTGCCAGCAGTTCCCTGCGGCGGTCGAACACCGGGGAGCTGTTTTTT. Its translation is CASSSLRRSNTGELFF.

The V gene is TRBV18, the J gene TRBJ1-6; 7 bases agree with TRBD1. With V trimmed by 3 bases and J by 6 bases, 2 bases remained unmatched. Germline CDR1 reads KGHSH; CDR2 reads LQKENI. The CDR3 is made up of 14 amino acids. The CDR3 region is CASSPGTANSPLHF. In DNA form, the CDR3 reads TGTGCCAGCTCACCTGGGACAGCTAATTCACCCCTCCACTTT.

This clonotype was seen ten or more times. The chain couples TRBV5-1 to TRBJ2-5; the D is unclear. This CDR3 comprises 16 residues. With 0 bases removed from V and 5 bases from J, the gap between germline ends came to 17 bases. The germline V gene encodes CDR1 SGHRS and CDR2 YFSETQ. The CDR3 here is CASSLGAGLGSETQYF. CDR3 bases: TGCGCCAGCAGCTTGGGCGCCGGTTTAGGTTCGGAGACCCAGTACTTC.

This clonotype was seen many times. The V call is TRBV5-1, the J call TRBJ1-2, with 8 bases lining up with TRBD1. V lost 4 bases to trimming and J lost 5 bases; unmatched junction nucleotides: 13. The CDR3 runs 16 residues. CDR1 and CDR2 (germline): SGHRS, YFSETQ. The CDR3: CASSRQQGQDRYGYTF. The CDR3, as DNA: TGCGCCAGCAGCCGACAACAGGGACAGGATAGGTATGGCTACACCTTC.

The V and J genes are TRBV5-5 and TRBJ2-1; D call uncertain. Germline values: CDR1 SGHKS, CDR2 YYEKEE (reference sequence). The CDR3 sequence is 16 residues long. Trimming took off 1 base at V and 0 bases at J, with 11 bases between the two ends. The CDR3 nucleotides read TGTGCCAGCAGCTTGAGCCCACATCTCTCCTACAATGAGCAGTTCTTC. This codes for CASSLSPHLSYNEQFF. Supplemented by reference TRBV5-5 and TRBJ2-1, the full variable domain reads DAGVTQSPTHLIKTRGQQVTLRCSPISGHKSVSWYQQVLGQGPQFIFQYYEKEERGRGNFPDRFSARQFPNYSSELNVNALLLGDSALYLCASSLSPHLSYNEQFFGPGTRLTVL.

This clonotype was seen repeatedly, ten times or more. For the CDR3, the DNA is TGTGCCAGCAGTTACCTTGCATCCTACGAGCAGTACTTC. Its translation: CASSYLASYEQYF. The chain recombines TRBV6-2 or TRBV6-3 with TRBJ2-7, with D hard to call. V lost 2 bases and J lost 1, with 6 bases in between. Germline V CDR1 and CDR2: MNHEY, SVGEGT. The CDR3 spans 13 residues.

The rearrangement uses TRBV7-2 and TRBJ2-1; D unresolved. The V gene's germline CDR1 is SGHTA and CDR2 FQGNSA. The CDR3 contains 12 residues. Trimming shortened V by 6 bases and J by 6 bases, and 9 bases separated the two germline ends. For the CDR3, the DNA is TGTGCCAGCAGTTACGGCTCCAATGAGCAGTTCTTC. It is translated as CASSYGSNEQFF.

The CDR3 DNA sequence: TGCAGTGCTAGCGGTGGGACTAGCCGGGGCACAGATACGCAGTATTTT. Translated: CSASGGTSRGTDTQYF. V gene TRBV20-1 combines with J gene TRBJ2-3; 9 bases are shared with TRBD2. V gave up 3 bases and J gave up 1 base; unmatched junction bases: 8. Germline-derived CDR1 and CDR2 are DFQATT and SNEGSKA (reference sequence). The CDR3 length is 16 residues.

This clonotype has a count of ten or more. V usage is TRBV10-3 and J usage is TRBJ1-6; D is unresolved. From germline, CDR1 is ENHRY and CDR2 SYGVKD. The CDR3 spans 19 residues. V lost 2 bases and J 4 bases, leaving 21 bases between the germline ends. CDR3 nucleotides: TGTGCCATCAGTGAGCCGTCAGCCGGTGGCGTTGGGTATAATTCACCCCTCCACTTT. Translation gives CAISEPSAGGVGYNSPLHF.

There are many counts of this clonotype. This chain joins TRBV12-3 or TRBV12-4 and TRBJ1-2, with unresolved D. This CDR3 contains 15 residues. V was clipped by 7 bases and J by 7 bases, with 22 bases between them. CDR3 amino acids: CASKFISGVGSGYTF. CDR3 nucleotide sequence: TGTGCCAGCAAGTTTATCTCGGGCGTCGGGAGTGGCTACACCTTC.

This clonotype was counted between two and nine times. The chain recombines TRBV28 with TRBJ2-6; 10 nucleotides agree with TRBD1. The J segment lost 4 bases and the V segment lost 2 bases, leaving 5 bases of the junction unmatched. There are 17 residues in the CDR3. From germline, CDR1 is MDHEN and CDR2 SYDVKM. The CDR3 DNA sequence: TGTGCCAGCAGTTTAGGGACAGGGGTAAGGGGGGCCAACGTCCTGACTTTC. It is translated as CASSLGTGVRGANVLTF.

Many counts were recorded for this clonotype. The V gene is TRBV5-1, the J gene TRBJ2-3; 8 nucleotides agree with TRBD2. V was clipped by 3 bases and J by 5 bases; unmatched bases: 8. CDR3 length equals 15 residues. Germline-derived CDR1 and CDR2 are SGHRS and YFSETQ. CDR3 loop: CASSSSGTRGDTQYF. CDR3 DNA: TGCGCCAGCAGCTCTTCCGGGACTAGAGGAGATACGCAGTATTTT.

At least ten counts were recorded for this clonotype. The chain uses TRBV7-2 and TRBJ2-7; 13 nucleotides match TRBD2. Unmatched junction bases numbered 3, after V lost 5 bases and J lost 2 bases. This CDR3 is 15 amino acids long. Germline V gives CDR1 SGHTA, CDR2 FQGNSA. CDR3 residues: CASSPGLAGAYEQYF. The CDR3 DNA sequence: TGTGCCAGCAGCCCAGGACTAGCGGGGGCCTACGAGCAGTACTTC.

This clonotype has at least ten counts. This chain links TRBV20-1 with TRBJ2-1; D unresolved. The V end lost 3 bases, the J end lost 2 bases, and 14 bases lay between the germline ends. From germline, CDR1 is DFQATT and CDR2 SNEGSKA (reference sequence). CDR3 length: 15 residues. The CDR3 protein is CSASLGGKPYNEQFF. CDR3 coding DNA: TGCAGTGCTAGTCTTGGCGGCAAACCCTACAATGAGCAGTTCTTC.

This clonotype was recorded a few times. The V call is TRBV5-1, the J call TRBJ1-5; TRBD1 aligns across 12 bases. J was trimmed by 5 bases and V by 4 bases; bases with no gene match: 7. The CDR3 totals 16 residues. Per germline, CDR1 SGHRS and CDR2 YFSETQ. The CDR3 sequence: CASSPGTGGHDQPQHF. The CDR3 DNA reads as TGCGCCAGCAGCCCTGGGACAGGGGGCCACGATCAGCCCCAGCATTTT.

This clonotype was seen many times. The chain links TRBV25-1 to TRBJ2-2; a possible D gene is TRBD1 (6 bases). V dropped 3 bases and J dropped 8 bases, with 13 bases sitting between them. Germline values: CDR1 MGHDK, CDR2 SYGVNS. This CDR3 is built from 14 residues. The CDR3 DNA reads TGTGCCAGCAGTGACACAGGGAGCTTGGGGGAGCTGTTTTTT. This gives the protein CASSDTGSLGELFF.

In this sample, this clonotype turned up many times. The rearrangement uses TRBV5-4 and TRBJ2-3; TRBD2 is a possible D gene (5 bases). CDR1 and CDR2 (germline): SGHNT, YYREEE (reference sequence). The CDR3 covers 16 residues. V lost 4 bases to trimming and J lost 0 bases, with 15 bases between them. CDR3 bases: TGTGCCAGCAGCCCAAAACTAGATTCTAGCACAGATACGCAGTATTTT. Its protein product is CASSPKLDSSTDTQYF.

This clonotype was seen repeatedly, ten times or more. The CDR3 DNA follows: TGTGCCAGCACCCTAGCGGGAAACTTTTACGAGCAGTACTTC. This codes for CASTLAGNFYEQYF. The chain carries TRBV28 and TRBJ2-7; 9 nucleotides match TRBD2. The V and J ends lost 7 bases and 4 bases, in that order; junction bases with no gene match: 8. Germline V CDR1 and CDR2: MDHEN, SYDVKM. The CDR3 totals 14 residues.

There are many counts of this clonotype. This rearrangement joins TRBV11-1 to TRBJ2-3; D possibly corresponds to TRBD2 (6 bases). The germline gives CDR1 SGHAT, CDR2 FQDESV (reference sequence). The V end was cut by 7 bases, the J end by 3 bases, with 14 bases between. The CDR3 length is 14 residues. CDR3 protein: CASNPTGETDTQYF. CDR3 DNA sequence: TGTGCCAGCAATCCGACGGGAGAAACAGATACGCAGTATTTT.

Ten or more counts support this clonotype. The rearrangement uses TRBV5-1 and TRBJ2-2; TRBD1 or TRBD2 may be the D gene (7 bases each). The CDR3 consists of 14 residues. Deletions cut 4 bases from V and 7 bases from J, with 14 bases between. Looked up from germline, CDR1 is SGHRS and CDR2 is YFSETQ. The CDR3 nucleotides read TGCGCCAGCAGCACTGACAGGGAGGGCGGGGAGCTGTTTTTT. Protein product: CASSTDREGGELFF.

In its sample, this clonotype was seen many times. The V and J genes are TRBV9 and TRBJ2-3; no clear D. The CDR3 loop spans 13 amino acids. Trimming took 3 bases from V and 3 from J, leaving 8 bases between them. Germline V gene data show CDR1 as SGDLS and CDR2 as YYNGEE. The DNA for the CDR3 is TGTGCCAGCAGCGGGCTCAGGACAGATACGCAGTATTTT. Translated, it gives CASSGLRTDTQYF.